These 9 T cell receptor beta chains were sequenced from one sample in a study of T cells after yellow fever vaccination. TCRdb re-analysed the 5' RACE reads in MiXCR, keeping a single row per CDR3 protein. The sample holds a few hundred thousand distinct CDR3 sequences, around 3.6% seen once. This sample comprised PBMCs, obtained on the day of the yellow fever booster vaccination. All receptors come from a man younger than 35 who received the YFV17D yellow fever vaccine.

This clonotype was seen many times. The V and J genes are TRBV5-1 and TRBJ2-1; no definite D call. The germline gives CDR1 SGHRS, CDR2 YFSETQ. Trimming shortened V by 0 bases and J by 6 bases, and 10 bases separated the two germline ends. This CDR3 has 14 residues. The CDR3 region is CASSLAGVSNEQFF. The CDR3 nucleotides are TGCGCCAGCAGCTTGGCCGGAGTCTCCAATGAGCAGTTCTTC.

This clonotype was seen at least ten times. The V gene is TRBV14, the J gene TRBJ2-7, with 7 bases lining up with TRBD1. CDR1 and CDR2 from the germline V gene are SGHDN and FVKESK. Trimming cost V 4 bases and J 6 bases; bases outside gene matches: 3. CDR3 length: 12 amino acids. CDR3 protein: CASSPTGIEQYV. Here the CDR3 DNA reads TGTGCCAGCAGCCCGACAGGGATCGAGCAGTACGTC.

This clonotype was counted many times. The chain combines TRBV2 with TRBJ2-1, with D maybe TRBD1 (5 bases). CDR3 length: 14 amino acids. Germline CDR1 reads SNHLY; CDR2 reads FYNNEI. V lost 7 bases and J 5 bases, leaving 15 bases between the germline ends. The CDR3 here is CASTFLGAHNEQFF. CDR3 sequence (DNA): TGTGCCAGCACCTTTTTAGGGGCGCACAATGAGCAGTTCTTC.

This chain uses TRBV5-1 with TRBJ2-5, with 8 bases fitting TRBD1. The CDR3 contains 16 residues. V shed 6 bases, J shed 4 bases, and the junction held 14 bases outside the gene matches. From germline, CDR1 is SGHRS and CDR2 YFSETQ. CDR3 sequence (DNA): TGCGCCAGCACCCTAACCGGGACAGGATTTGGAGAGACCCAGTACTTC. Translation: CASTLTGTGFGETQYF.

This clonotype has a handful of counts. The V and J genes are TRBV6-2 or TRBV6-3 and TRBJ2-2; the match to TRBD2 covers 12 bases. Trimming at V came to 4 bases and at J to 6 bases, leaving 9 bases not matched to a gene. There are 17 residues in the CDR3. Germline V gene data show CDR1 as MNHEY and CDR2 as SVGEGT. This CDR3 reads CASSSTSGGTLAGELFF. The CDR3 DNA reads as TGTGCCAGCAGTTCCACTAGCGGGGGGACGCTCGCCGGGGAGCTGTTTTTT.

This clonotype occurred many times. This rearrangement joins TRBV5-1 to TRBJ2-3; possibly TRBD1 or TRBD2 for D (6 bases each). The germline V and J ends were trimmed by 2 bases and 4 bases, with 14 bases remaining between them. Per germline, CDR1 SGHRS and CDR2 YFSETQ. The CDR3 is 15 amino acids. CDR3 in amino acids: CASSFRGLVPDTQYF. CDR3 bases: TGCGCCAGCAGCTTCCGGGGGCTAGTCCCAGATACGCAGTATTTT. The full variable domain, completed using reference TRBV5-1 and TRBJ2-3, is KAGVTQTPRYLIKTRGQQVTLSCSPISGHRSVSWYQQTPGQGLQFLFEYFSETQRNKGNFPGRFSGRQFSNSRSEMNVSTLELGDSALYLCASSFRGLVPDTQYFGPGTRLTVL.

The genes are TRBV5-4 and TRBJ2-1; D is unresolved. This CDR3 comprises 16 residues. Trimming pared 6 bases from V and 4 bases from J, leaving 20 bases between. CDR1 is SGHNT and CDR2 is YYREEE in the germline V gene (reference sequence). The CDR3 spells CASTLSGPAPYNEQFF. CDR3 in DNA: TGTGCCAGCACCCTCTCAGGTCCAGCCCCTTACAATGAGCAGTTCTTC.

The sample holds many counts of this clonotype. This chain joins TRBV7-9 and TRBJ2-2; D unresolved. Germline CDR1 is SEHNR and CDR2 is FQNEAQ (reference sequence). V was pared by 5 bases and J by 0 bases, with 10 bases between. This CDR3 contains 15 residues. The CDR3: CASSLRGTNTGELFF. CDR3 in DNA: TGTGCCAGCAGCCTCCGAGGAACGAACACCGGGGAGCTGTTTTTT.

This clonotype has a count of ten or more. V is TRBV5-1 and J is TRBJ2-2; D is possibly TRBD2 (5 bases). The CDR3 totals 14 residues. V was cut by 6 bases and J by 8 bases, with 17 bases left in between. Germline-derived CDR1 and CDR2 are SGHRS and YFSETQ. The CDR3 coding sequence is TGCGCCAGCACCCACGCCCGGGGATCGGGGGAGCTGTTTTTT. It is translated as CASTHARGSGELFF.